This T cell receptor (beta chain) was recorded in a study of PD-L1 blockade in urothelial cancer (dated by TCRdb to 2015 to 2018). Regarding the study in general: Every patient began therapy at some point between 2013 and 2015 and was given atezolizumab 1,200 mg intravenously every 3 weeks. Durable clinical benefit was achieved by nine patients and was not achieved by 20 patients. Pretreatment tumor samples, along with matched peripheral blood collected serially before and after atezolizumab treatment, underwent TCR sequencing. Pretreatment blood TCR-seq was available for about 27 patients, at least one posttreatment blood collection was obtained for some 25 patients, and tumor TCR-seq was available for some 25 patients. About 85% of the roughly 29 patients were males with bladder-origin urothelial cancer, and about 65% of the roughly 30 reported a prior smoking history. Whole exome sequencing and RNA sequencing of pretreatment tumors were performed alongside TCR sequencing in the same patients. Somatic, immune and clinical correlates of response to PD-L1 blockade with atezolizumab in urothelial cancer were the focus of an exploratory multi-omic analysis. Patients had an ECOG performance status of 0 or 1 and had received between 0 and 3 prior chemotherapy regimens. Five patients were left out of tumor TCR analyses because tumors from two patients failed quality control and three patients had no tumor available. From tumor samples, the median yield was 1,402 T cells and some 1,000 unique TCRs, with median clonality of around 0.092 and T cell proportion of 0.097 to 0.1. Durable clinical benefit was defined as a progression-free survival longer than 6 months, and TCR features were additionally tested against progression-free survival and overall survival. The investigation overall reported the following: The proportion of tumor-infiltrating T lymphocytes was higher in patients with durable benefit (n ≈ 25, Mann-Whitney p = 0.047). Because of the small sample size (n ≈ 29) and the many exploratory analyses performed, the results are intended to be regarded as hypothesis-generating. Among patients with durable benefit, tumor-associated TCR clones showed greater expansion in peripheral blood 3 weeks after treatment started (n ≈ 21, p = 0.022). FFPE tumor samples that were not collected immediately before treatment were used, and only one sample per patient was analyzed, so heterogeneity was possibly missed.

Sample time point, as interpreted from the label and publication: pretreatment tumor sample. A total of approximately 27 patients with locally advanced or metastatic urothelial carcinoma, treated at Memorial Sloan Kettering on a trial protocol, made up the cohort. All tumor tissue used for sequencing was obtained prior to atezolizumab dosing. The Qiagen DNeasy Blood extraction kit was used to purify genomic DNA from total PBMCs and tumor samples. The CDR3 runs 13 amino acids, cysteine and phenylalanine included. Only CDR3 DNA remains: 39 bases, in frame from the first base. The junction shows trimming of 7 bases on V and 5 bases on J, and the gene matches do not reach 5 bases of it. Sequences MNHGY (CDR1) and SAAAGT (CDR2) are obtained from the germline V gene. This clone was counted a few times. Its target antigen remains unknown. No much larger clone exists at a distance of one base, and base qualities are not known.

Each PCR received spiked-in synthetic TCR analog templates so that absolute template abundance could be estimated from read counts. For FFPE tumors, housekeeping genes were amplified and quantified so that usable DNA could be estimated and T cell fraction could be computed. TCRbeta CDR3 regions were amplified from genomic DNA with bias-controlled V and J gene primers using the immunoSEQ assay. Rearranged TCRbeta segments were sequenced at approximately 20X coverage. As for the original processing: Sequencing errors were corrected by clustering, and CDR3s were annotated against IMGT so that V, D and J genes could be assigned. Downstream analyses used only productive TCRbeta rearrangements, leaving out any out-of-frame or stop-codon sequences. To compute clonality, Shannon entropy was normalized by the log of the number of unique productive sequences and then subtracted from one. Fisher's exact test with Benjamini-Hochberg correction, at a threshold of adjusted p below 0.01, was used to find clones that differed between time points or between blood and tumor. In its TCRdb copy, this immuneACCESS table keeps in-frame sequences only and misses some clones. Where compared with another copy, unresolved V genes explain less than half of these, and the others have no known cause. For V, J and clone size, that table is used; D and trimming come from the DNA. This sample gives over 1,500 clones in total; over 25% of them show up just once. The ten largest make up about 10% of the sample.

The sequencing here drew on tumor tissue, taken before atezolizumab (anti-PD-L1) treatment. This TCR was recovered from a woman aged 55 to 70 with urothelial cancer. The rearranged chain carries TRBV6-8 and TRBJ1-2, with 9 bases aligning to TRBD1. The CDR3 loop reads CASTRDRDYGYTF. The nucleotides read TGTGCCAGCACCCGGGACAGGGATTATGGCTACACCTTC.